This TCR beta chain is from a study of blood T cell repertoires in COVID-19. For the study at large: Whether acute or convalescent, the COVID-19 samples came from the United States, Italy and Spain. The analysed material was cDNA or gDNA that came from T cells, B-cell-depleted T cells, or PBMCs.

Original handling: Amplifying reference gene primers gave estimates of nucleated cell counts. Only in-frame clones appear in the TCRdb table, and some are missing; sequencing was by immunoSEQ multiplex PCR. V and J calls and clone size are copied from that table; D and trimming were computed from the DNA. The sample contains 65,000 to 80,000 clones, approximately 87% of which appear only once. Germline V gene lookup returns CDR1 SQVTM and CDR2 ANQGSEA. V lost 4 bases and J 2 bases, leaving 11 bases between the germline ends. The CDR3 covers 13 residues. The genes are TRBV29-1 and TRBJ2-5, with D unresolved. What was sequenced was peripheral blood. This sequence was found in an older man in a cohort sampled during active COVID-19. The CDR3 sequence is CSVVPGTQETQYF. CDR3 coding DNA: TGCAGCGTTGTCCCGGGTACACAAGAGACCCAGTACTTC.